The TCR beta chain described here comes from a study of OX40 agonist ivuxolimab in advanced cancers. For the study in its entirety: Ivuxolimab was an agonistic, fully human IgG2 monoclonal antibody directed against OX40 (CD134), a costimulatory receptor. The paper describes the monotherapy dose-escalation part (N of about 47 patients) of the phase I trial of ivuxolimab. Intravenous ivuxolimab was administered to patients every 2 weeks at six dose levels: 0.01, 0.1, 0.3, 1.5, 3 and 10 mg/kg. In the dose-escalation cohort, around four fifths of patients were male, and the mean age was around 60 years, with a range of roughly 23 to 85. The purpose of peripheral TCRbeta sequencing was to test whether ivuxolimab changed TCR sequence diversity and led to clonal T-cell expansion. Partial responses occurred in three dose-escalation patients: two with cutaneous melanoma and one with hepatocellular carcinoma. Patients were allowed to have had prior anti-PD-1, anti-PD-L1 or anti-CTLA-4 therapy, and approximately 41% of the dose-escalation patients had previously received checkpoint inhibitors. Among the 52 dose-escalation patients, around 19 had hepatocellular carcinoma, around 15 melanoma, 9 renal cell carcinoma and 9 head and neck cancer.

Results and caveats for the whole study, not just this receptor: At doses of 0.1 to 3.0 mg/kg, clonal expansion of both CD4+ and CD8+ blood T cells was observed from baseline to week 6. The antigen specificity of the clonally expanded peripheral T cells was not determined. Low levels of normalized T-cell clonal expansion were also shown by some nonresponding patients. In the 0.1-3.0 mg/kg groups, partial responders were among the patients with the lowest normalized peripheral clonal expansion, particularly in CD8+ T cells. After ivuxolimab, more expanded clones were found on average in CD8+ T cells than in CD4+ T cells.

As encoded in the germline V gene, CDR1 is MDHEN while CDR2 is SYDVKM. Spanning cysteine to phenylalanine, the CDR3 consists of 12 amino acids. Just the 36-base CDR3 DNA is kept, in frame starting at base 1. The germline ends are 8 bases apart after V is trimmed by 7 bases and J by 2 bases. On this clone: What this receptor recognizes is not known. One base away there is no much larger clone; base qualities are not given.

Genomic DNA was isolated from the sorted cells so that the TCRbeta CDR3 region could be sequenced. The immunoSEQ Assay was used to sequence the TCRbeta CDR3 regions. TCRdb took over this immuneACCESS table, retaining in-frame rearrangements with V and J assigned. Such tables are incomplete; in checked studies, under half of the missing clones stem from an unresolved V gene, and the remainder is unexplained. This sample holds about 66,000 clones; 90% to 95% were observed only once. The ten largest clones add up to around 0.31% of the sample. Patients with autoimmune disease history or receiving systemic immunosuppression were excluded from the trial. Peripheral blood for TCR sequencing was collected from all dose cohorts at baseline, on cycle 4 day 1, and on cycle 7 day 1. Samples came from an open-label, multicenter, first-in-human phase I dose-escalation trial of ivuxolimab. Adults with locally advanced or metastatic melanoma, renal cell, hepatocellular, or head and neck squamous cell carcinoma were enrolled in the trial. Before TCR sequencing, CD4+ T cells and CD8+ T cells were sorted from peripheral blood as separate populations.

The clonotype was recovered from an adult with an advanced solid tumor such as melanoma, head and neck, liver or kidney cancer. The chain links TRBV28 with TRBJ1-1; matching of 6 bases hints at TRBD1 as the D gene. Sequenced here: CD4+ or CD8+ T cells sorted from blood, sampled in a trial of the OX40 agonist ivuxolimab. At the DNA level, the sequence is TGTGCCAGCACAGGGGACAACACTGAAGCTTTCTTT. It codes for CASTGDNTEAFF.